This T cell receptor (beta chain) derives from a study of tumor-infiltrating lymphocytes in primary liver carcinoma. With a constant-region primer, TCR beta cDNA was made from approximately 500 ng of total RNA. Three nested multiplex PCR rounds of slightly modified ARM-PCR generated TCR beta libraries. Primers for the first two PCR rounds were TRBV1-TRBV30 forward primers and a C-beta reverse primer (about 9 cycles per round). TCRdb re-derived calls from the multiplex PCR reads in MiXCR, one entry per CDR3 protein. The sample contains some 190,000 distinct CDR3 sequences, 85% of which appear only once. From unsorted bulk tissue weighing 20-30 mg, DNA and RNA were co-extracted. By surgical resection, the patients were treated for their primary liver carcinoma. This clonotype was counted at least ten times. The CDR3 consists of 14 residues. Trimming took 3 bases from V and 5 from J, leaving 16 bases between them. The germline V gene encodes CDR1 SQVTM and CDR2 ANQGSEA.

Sequencing used tumor tissue from primary liver carcinoma. This sequence joins TRBV29-1 and TRBJ1-1, with D possibly being TRBD1 (5 bases). The TCR comes from a middle-aged man with primary liver carcinoma and hepatitis B virus infection. The CDR3 sequence: CSVDSAGSYTEAFF. CDR3 DNA sequence: TGCAGCGTTGATTCGGCAGGGAGTTATACTGAAGCTTTCTTT.